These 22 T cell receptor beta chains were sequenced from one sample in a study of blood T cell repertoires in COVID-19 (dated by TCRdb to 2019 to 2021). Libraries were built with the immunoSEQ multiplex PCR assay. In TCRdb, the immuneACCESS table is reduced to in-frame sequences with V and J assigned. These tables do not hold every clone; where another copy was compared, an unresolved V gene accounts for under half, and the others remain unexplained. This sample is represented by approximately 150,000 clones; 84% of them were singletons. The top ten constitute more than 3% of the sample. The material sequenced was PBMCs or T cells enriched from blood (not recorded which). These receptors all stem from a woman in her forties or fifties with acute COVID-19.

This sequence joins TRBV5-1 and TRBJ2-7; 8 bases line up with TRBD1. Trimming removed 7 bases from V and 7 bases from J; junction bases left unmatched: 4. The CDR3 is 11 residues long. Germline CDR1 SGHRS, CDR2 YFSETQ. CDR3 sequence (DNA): TGCGCCAGCTCGACAGGGGAGGAGCAGTACTTC. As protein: CASSTGEEQYF. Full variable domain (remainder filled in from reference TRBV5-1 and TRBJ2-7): KAGVTQTPRYLIKTRGQQVTLSCSPISGHRSVSWYQQTPGQGLQFLFEYFSETQRNKGNFPGRFSGRQFSNSRSEMNVSTLELGDSALYLCASSTGEEQYFGPGTRLTVT.

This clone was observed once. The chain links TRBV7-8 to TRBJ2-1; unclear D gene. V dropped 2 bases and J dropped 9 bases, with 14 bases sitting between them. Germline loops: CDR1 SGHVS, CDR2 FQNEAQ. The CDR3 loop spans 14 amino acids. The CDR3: CASSLMSVSGEQFF. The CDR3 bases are TGTGCCAGCAGCTTAATGTCAGTTTCGGGTGAGCAGTTCTTC.

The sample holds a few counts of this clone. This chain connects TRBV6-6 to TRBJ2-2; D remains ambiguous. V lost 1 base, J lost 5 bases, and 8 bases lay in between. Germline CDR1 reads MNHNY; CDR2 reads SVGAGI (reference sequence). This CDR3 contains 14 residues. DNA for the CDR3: TGTGCCAGCAGTTACTTTGGGCTTACCGGGGAGCTGTTTTTT. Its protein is CASSYFGLTGELFF.

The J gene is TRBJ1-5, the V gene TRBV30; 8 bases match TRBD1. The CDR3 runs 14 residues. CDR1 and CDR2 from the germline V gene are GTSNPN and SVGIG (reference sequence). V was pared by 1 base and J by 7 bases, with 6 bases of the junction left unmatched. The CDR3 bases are TGTGCCTGGAGTGCGTCAGGGACAGGACAGCCCCAGCATTTT. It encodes CAWSASGTGQPQHF.

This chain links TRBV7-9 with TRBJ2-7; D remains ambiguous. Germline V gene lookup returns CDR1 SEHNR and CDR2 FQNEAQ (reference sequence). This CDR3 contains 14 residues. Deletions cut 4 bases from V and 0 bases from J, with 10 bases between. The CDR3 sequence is CASSSVDYSYEQYF. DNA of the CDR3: TGTGCCAGCAGCTCGGTCGATTACTCCTACGAGCAGTACTTC.

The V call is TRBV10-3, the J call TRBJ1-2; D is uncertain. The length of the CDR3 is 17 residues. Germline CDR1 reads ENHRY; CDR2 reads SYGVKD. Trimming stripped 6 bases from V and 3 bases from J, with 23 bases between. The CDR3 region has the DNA TGTGCCATCAGCCCTTTGAGTAGACACCAGGCCCACTATGGCTACACCTTC. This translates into CAISPLSRHQAHYGYTF.

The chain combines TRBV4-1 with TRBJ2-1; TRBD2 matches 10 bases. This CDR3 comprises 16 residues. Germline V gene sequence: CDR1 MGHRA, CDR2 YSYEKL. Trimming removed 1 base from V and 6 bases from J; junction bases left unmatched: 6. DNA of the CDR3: TGCGCCAGCAGCCAAGTTAGGTCTAGCGGGAGCAATGAGCAGTTCTTC. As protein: CASSQVRSSGSNEQFF.

The CDR3 DNA reads as TGTGCCAGCAGTCCGGAGACAGGGGCTGTAGGTAATGAAAAACTGTTTTTT. This sequence encodes CASSPETGAVGNEKLFF. This chain connects TRBV27 to TRBJ1-4; 8 bases are a match to TRBD1. With 5 bases clipped from V and 4 bases from J, the junction kept 12 bases outside the gene matches. Germline V lookup: CDR1 MNHEY, CDR2 SMNVEV (reference sequence). This CDR3 has 17 amino acids.

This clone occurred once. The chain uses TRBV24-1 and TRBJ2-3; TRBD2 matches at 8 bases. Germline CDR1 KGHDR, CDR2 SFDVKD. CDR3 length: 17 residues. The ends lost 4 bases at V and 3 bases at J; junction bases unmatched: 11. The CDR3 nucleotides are TGTGCCACCAGTGACCCCCGAGTAGCGGGAAGGACAGATACGCAGTATTTT. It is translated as CATSDPRVAGRTDTQYF.

CDR3 coding DNA: TGTGCCAGCAGATACTCACAGGGGGCAACCGGGGAGCTGTTTTTT. This codes for CASRYSQGATGELFF. The gene calls are TRBV21-1 and TRBJ2-2; the D call in the table, TRBD1, was not verified against the DNA. TRBV21-1 is termed a pseudogene. This CDR3 comprises 15 residues.

CDR3 region: CASSTRVTNEKLFF. The CDR3, as DNA: TGTGCCAGCAGCACCAGGGTTACTAATGAAAAACTGTTTTTT. This chain connects TRBV11-2 to TRBJ1-4, with D possibly matching TRBD1 (5 bases). The V end was cut by 5 bases, the J end by 2 bases, with 9 bases between. The CDR3 spans 14 residues. Germline loops: CDR1 SGHAT, CDR2 FQNNGV.

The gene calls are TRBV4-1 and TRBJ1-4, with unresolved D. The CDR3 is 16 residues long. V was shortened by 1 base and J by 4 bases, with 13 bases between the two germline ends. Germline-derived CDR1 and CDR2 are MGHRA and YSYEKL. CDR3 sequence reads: CASSQGYGRLNEKLFF. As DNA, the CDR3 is TGCGCCAGCAGCCAAGGTTACGGCAGACTTAATGAAAAACTGTTTTTT.

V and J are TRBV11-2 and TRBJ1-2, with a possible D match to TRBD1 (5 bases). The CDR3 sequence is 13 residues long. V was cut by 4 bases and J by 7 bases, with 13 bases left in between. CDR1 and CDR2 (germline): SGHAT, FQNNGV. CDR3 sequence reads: CASSSRAGIGYTF. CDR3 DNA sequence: TGTGCCAGCAGCTCCCGGGCAGGGATTGGCTACACCTTC.

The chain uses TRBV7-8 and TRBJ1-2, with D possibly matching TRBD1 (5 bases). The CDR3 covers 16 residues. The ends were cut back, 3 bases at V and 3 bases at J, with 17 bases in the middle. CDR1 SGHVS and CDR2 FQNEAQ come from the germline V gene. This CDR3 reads CASSFPSIGGDYGYTF. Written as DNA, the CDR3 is TGTGCCAGCAGCTTCCCCTCTATTGGGGGGGACTATGGCTACACCTTC.

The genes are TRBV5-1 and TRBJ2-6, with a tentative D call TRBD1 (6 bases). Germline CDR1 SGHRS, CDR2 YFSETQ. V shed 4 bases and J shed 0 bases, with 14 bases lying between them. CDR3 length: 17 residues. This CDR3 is CASSVLQGLSGANVLTF. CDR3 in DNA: TGCGCCAGCAGCGTATTACAGGGCCTCTCTGGGGCCAACGTCCTGACTTTC. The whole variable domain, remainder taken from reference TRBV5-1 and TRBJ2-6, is KAGVTQTPRYLIKTRGQQVTLSCSPISGHRSVSWYQQTPGQGLQFLFEYFSETQRNKGNFPGRFSGRQFSNSRSEMNVSTLELGDSALYLCASSVLQGLSGANVLTFGAGSRLTVL.

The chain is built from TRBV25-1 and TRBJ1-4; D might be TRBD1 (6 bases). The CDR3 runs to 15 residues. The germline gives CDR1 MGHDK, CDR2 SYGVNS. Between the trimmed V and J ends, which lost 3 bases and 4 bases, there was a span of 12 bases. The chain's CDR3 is CASSELQGHNEKLFF. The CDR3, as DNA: TGTGCCAGCAGTGAGTTACAGGGCCATAATGAAAAACTGTTTTTT.

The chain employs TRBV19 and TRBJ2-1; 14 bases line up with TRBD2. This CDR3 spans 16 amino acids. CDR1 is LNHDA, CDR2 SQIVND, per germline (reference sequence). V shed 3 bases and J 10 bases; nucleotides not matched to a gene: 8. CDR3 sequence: CASSMSGTSGSYEQFF. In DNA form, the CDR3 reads TGTGCCAGTAGTATGTCTGGGACTAGCGGGAGTTACGAGCAGTTCTTC.

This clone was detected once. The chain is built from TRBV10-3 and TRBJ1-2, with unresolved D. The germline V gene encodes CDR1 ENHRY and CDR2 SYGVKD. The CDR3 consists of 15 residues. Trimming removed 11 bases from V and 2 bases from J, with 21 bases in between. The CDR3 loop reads CAVSDPGLFNYGYTF. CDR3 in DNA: TGTGCCGTATCCGATCCGGGTTTATTCAACTATGGCTACACCTTC.

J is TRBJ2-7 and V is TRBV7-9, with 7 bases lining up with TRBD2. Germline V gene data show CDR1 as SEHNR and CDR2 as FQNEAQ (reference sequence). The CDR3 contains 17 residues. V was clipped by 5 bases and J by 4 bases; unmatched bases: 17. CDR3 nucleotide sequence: TGTGCCAGCAGCCTAAAGATCGGAACGACGGGAGGTTACGAGCAGTACTTC. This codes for CASSLKIGTTGGYEQYF.

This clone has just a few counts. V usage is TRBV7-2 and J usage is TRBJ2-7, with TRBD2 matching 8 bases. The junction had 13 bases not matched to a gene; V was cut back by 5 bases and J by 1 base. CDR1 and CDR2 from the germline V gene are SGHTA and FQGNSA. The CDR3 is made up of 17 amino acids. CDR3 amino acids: CASSRPGGVAYSYEQYF. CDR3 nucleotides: TGTGCCAGCAGCCGTCCGGGGGGGGTAGCTTATTCCTACGAGCAGTACTTC.

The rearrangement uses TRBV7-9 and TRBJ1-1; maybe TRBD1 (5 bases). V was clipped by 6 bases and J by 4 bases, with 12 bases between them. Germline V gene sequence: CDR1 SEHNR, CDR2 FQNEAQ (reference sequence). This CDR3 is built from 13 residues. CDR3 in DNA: TGTGCCAGCAGAGGCCAGGGAGGCACTGAAGCTTTCTTT. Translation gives CASRGQGGTEAFF.

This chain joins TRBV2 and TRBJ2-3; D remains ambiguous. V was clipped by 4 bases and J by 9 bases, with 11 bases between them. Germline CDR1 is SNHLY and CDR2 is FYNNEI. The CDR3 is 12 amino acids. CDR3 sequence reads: CASSARPSTQYF. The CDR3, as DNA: TGTGCCAGCAGTGCCAGGCCGTCGACGCAGTATTTT.